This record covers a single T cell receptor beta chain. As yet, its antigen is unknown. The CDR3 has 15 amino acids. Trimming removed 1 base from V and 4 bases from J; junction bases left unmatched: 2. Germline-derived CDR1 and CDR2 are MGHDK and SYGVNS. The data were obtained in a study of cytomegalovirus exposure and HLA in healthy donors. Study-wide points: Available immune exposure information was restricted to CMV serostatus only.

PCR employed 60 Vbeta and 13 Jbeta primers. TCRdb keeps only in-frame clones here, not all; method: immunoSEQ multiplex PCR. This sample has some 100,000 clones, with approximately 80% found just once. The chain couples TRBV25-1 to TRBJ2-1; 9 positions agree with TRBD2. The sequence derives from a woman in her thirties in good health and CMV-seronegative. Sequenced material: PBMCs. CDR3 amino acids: CASSESSGTYNEQFF. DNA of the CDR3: TGTGCCAGCAGTGAATCTAGCGGGACATACAATGAGCAGTTCTTC. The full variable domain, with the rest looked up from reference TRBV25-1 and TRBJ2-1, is EADIYQTPRYLVIGTGKKITLECSQTMGHDKMYWYQQDPGMELHLIHYSYGVNSTEKGDLSSESTVSRIRTEHFPLTLESARPSHTSQYLCASSESSGTYNEQFFGPGTRLTVL.